The clone carrying this T cell receptor beta chain has a count of ten or more. Germline CDR1 and CDR2: LGHNA and YSLEER. V lost 2 bases and J lost 5; bases outside the gene matches: 1. CDR3 length equals 13 residues. Produced via immunoSEQ multiplex PCR; TCRdb's table is partial and in-frame only. The table includes roughly 100,000 clones, over 65% detected once. The record originates from a study of blood T cell repertoires in COVID-19. On the study more broadly: From the United States, Italy and Spain came samples of acute and convalescent COVID-19. Sources were T cells, B-cell-depleted T cells, or PBMCs; the material itself was cDNA or gDNA.

Sequenced: peripheral blood. The gene calls are TRBV4-3 and TRBJ1-1; 8 positions agree with TRBD1. The source of this sequence is a human donor in a cohort sampled during active COVID-19. Written as DNA, the CDR3 is TGCGCCAGCAGCCAAAACAGGGGGACTGAAGCTTTCTTT. Amino acid sequence: CASSQNRGTEAFF.